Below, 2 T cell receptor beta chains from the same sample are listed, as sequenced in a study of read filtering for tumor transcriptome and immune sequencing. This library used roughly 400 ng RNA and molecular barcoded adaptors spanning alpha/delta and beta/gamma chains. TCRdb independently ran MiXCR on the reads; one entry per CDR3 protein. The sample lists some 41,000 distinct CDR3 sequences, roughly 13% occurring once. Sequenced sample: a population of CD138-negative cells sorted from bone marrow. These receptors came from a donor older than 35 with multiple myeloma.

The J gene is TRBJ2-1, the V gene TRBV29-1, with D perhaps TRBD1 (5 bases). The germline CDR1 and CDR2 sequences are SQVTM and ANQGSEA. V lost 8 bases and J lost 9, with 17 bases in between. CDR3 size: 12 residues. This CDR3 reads CSILGVVFEQFF. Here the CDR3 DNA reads TGCAGCATTCTAGGGGTAGTATTTGAGCAGTTCTTC.

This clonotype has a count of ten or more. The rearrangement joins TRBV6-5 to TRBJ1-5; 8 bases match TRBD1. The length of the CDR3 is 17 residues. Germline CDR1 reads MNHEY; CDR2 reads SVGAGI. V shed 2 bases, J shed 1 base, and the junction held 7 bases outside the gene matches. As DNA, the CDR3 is TGTGCCAGCAGTTACAGGACAGGGATTTCGAGCAATCAGCCCCAGCATTTT. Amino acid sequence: CASSYRTGISSNQPQHF.